Following are 23 T cell receptor beta chains from one sample sequenced in a study of shared clonotypes between healthy human individuals. Clones were read by immunoSEQ multiplex PCR, and TCRdb kept only the in-frame ones, dropping some. The sample lists some 1,600,000 clones; 95% to 99% were seen once. Sample: naive CD4+ T cells sorted from blood. Sample subset: CD45RA+ positively selected. Source of these receptors: a man aged 30 to 39 in good health.

The chain combines TRBV29-1 with TRBJ2-5; 8 bases match TRBD2. V trimming: 7 bases; J trimming: 5 bases; junction bases outside the gene matches: 6. This CDR3 has 12 residues. The germline V gene encodes CDR1 SQVTM and CDR2 ANQGSEA. As DNA, the CDR3 is TGCAGCGGATTAGCGGGATGGGAGACCCAGTACTTC. This codes for CSGLAGWETQYF.

The chain uses TRBV19 and TRBJ1-5; D unclear. The CDR3 sequence is 13 residues long. CDR1 is LNHDA, CDR2 SQIVND, per germline (reference sequence). The V end was cut by 5 bases, the J end by 0 bases, with 5 bases between. CDR3 nucleotides: TGTGCCAGTAGTTGGTCTAGCAATCAGCCCCAGCATTTT. This sequence encodes CASSWSSNQPQHF.

J is TRBJ1-2 and V is TRBV11-2; D not certain. This CDR3 is 15 amino acids long. Germline-derived CDR1 and CDR2 are SGHAT and FQNNGV. With 4 bases removed from V and 0 bases from J, the gap between germline ends came to 12 bases. The CDR3 reads CASSSLREANYGYTF. For the CDR3, the DNA is TGTGCCAGCAGCTCCCTACGAGAGGCTAACTATGGCTACACCTTC.

V is TRBV7-8 and J is TRBJ2-7; D unresolved. The V gene's germline CDR1 is SGHVS and CDR2 FQNEAQ. The CDR3 consists of 12 residues. Trimming took 2 bases from V and 3 from J, leaving 5 bases between them. The DNA of the CDR3 is TGTGCCAGCAGCTTACAGTTCTACGAGCAGTACTTC. Its translation is CASSLQFYEQYF.

The CDR3 sequence is CASSQVGTGSEKLFF. The CDR3, as DNA: TGCGCCAGCAGCCAAGTAGGTACAGGGTCTGAAAAACTGTTTTTT. The chain links TRBV4-3 to TRBJ1-4, with D possibly matching TRBD1 (6 bases). There are 15 residues in the CDR3. Trimming shortened V by 1 base and J by 7 bases, and 13 bases separated the two germline ends. The germline V gene has CDR1 LGHNA and CDR2 YSLEER.

The rearrangement uses TRBV28 and TRBJ1-5; D gene ambiguous. V was shortened by 3 bases and J by 9 bases, with 15 bases between the two germline ends. Germline lookup yields CDR1 MDHEN and CDR2 SYDVKM. The CDR3 has 14 residues. CDR3 coding DNA: TGTGCCAGCAGTTTGGGCTCCCCAACACGGCCCCAGCATTTT. Protein: CASSLGSPTRPQHF.

This chain connects TRBV5-1 to TRBJ1-5; 7 nucleotides agree with TRBD1. Per germline, CDR1 SGHRS and CDR2 YFSETQ. The trim removed 3 bases at V and 7 bases at J, leaving 7 bases unmatched. This CDR3 has 14 amino acids. The CDR3 reads CASSSGQTNQPQHF. Here the CDR3 DNA reads TGCGCCAGCAGCTCGGGACAGACTAACCAGCCCCAGCATTTT.

The genes are TRBV5-1 and TRBJ2-3; tentatively, D is TRBD1 (6 bases). The germline CDR1 and CDR2 sequences are SGHRS and YFSETQ. Trimming took 1 base from V and 1 from J, leaving 13 bases between them. The CDR3 loop spans 16 amino acids. CDR3 sequence reads: CASSLRGGGGTDTQYF. The CDR3 bases are TGCGCCAGCAGCTTGAGAGGGGGTGGAGGCACAGATACGCAGTATTTT.

CDR3 coding DNA: TGTGCCAGCAGCCGCCGCCACAGGGGGCTGGCTAGCGGACACAATGAGCAGTTCTTC. Its translation is CASSRRHRGLASGHNEQFF. J is TRBJ2-1 and V is TRBV13, with 9 nucleotides matching TRBD1. This CDR3 region has 19 residues. J gave up 5 bases and V 5 bases, and 19 bases lay outside the gene matches. Germline loops: CDR1 PRHDT, CDR2 FYEKMQ (reference sequence).

The rearrangement uses TRBV18 and TRBJ1-4; a weak D match, TRBD1 (6 bases). CDR1 and CDR2 from the germline V gene are KGHSH and LQKENI. The CDR3 totals 14 residues. The V and J ends lost 3 bases and 15 bases respectively, with 20 bases between them. The CDR3 sequence: CASSPQPTGMELFF. The CDR3 DNA is TGTGCCAGCTCACCCCAACCTACAGGGATGGAGTTGTTTTTT.

Of note for this clone: Other DNA sequences of this sample code for an identical CDR3. The genes are TRBV5-6 and TRBJ2-2; D may match TRBD1 or TRBD2 (5 bases each). In germline, CDR1 is SGHDT, CDR2 YYEEEE. This CDR3 region has 13 residues. V was cut by 0 bases and J by 6 bases, with 6 bases left in between. The CDR3 nucleotides read TGTGCCAGCAGCTTGGCGGGACCCGGGGAGCTGTTTTTT. This sequence encodes CASSLAGPGELFF.

In regard to this clone: The sample holds other DNA sequences that translate to the same CDR3. This sequence joins TRBV5-1 and TRBJ2-3, with D tentatively TRBD1 (6 bases). There are 14 residues in the CDR3. CDR1 and CDR2 (germline): SGHRS, YFSETQ. The V end was cut by 0 bases, the J end by 3 bases, with 8 bases between. CDR3 DNA: TGCGCCAGCAGCTTGGGGGGGCGTACAGATACGCAGTATTTT. It translates to CASSLGGRTDTQYF.

The sample holds one count of this clone. The J gene is TRBJ1-1, the V gene TRBV7-2; no reliable D call. The CDR3 is 14 amino acids. Germline-derived CDR1 and CDR2 are SGHTA and FQGNSA. The V gene lost 0 bases and the J gene lost 1 base, with 6 bases spanning the gap. CDR3 amino acids: CASSLARPNTEAFF. CDR3 sequence (DNA): TGTGCCAGCAGCTTAGCAAGGCCGAACACTGAAGCTTTCTTT.

The rearrangement uses TRBV15 and TRBJ2-3; D call uncertain. The CDR3 extends over 16 amino acids. V was clipped by 3 bases and J by 4 bases, with 17 bases between them. Germline V CDR1 and CDR2: LNHNV, YYDKDF (reference sequence). The CDR3 region has the DNA TGTGCCACCAGCAGTGGACGCGTCTTAGTGGCAGATACGCAGTATTTT. Amino acid sequence: CATSSGRVLVADTQYF. The whole variable domain, filled in from reference TRBV15 and TRBJ2-3, reads DAMVIQNPRYQVTQFGKPVTLSCSQTLNHNVMYWYQQKSSQAPKLLFHYYDKDFNNEADTPDNFQSRRPNTSFCFLDIRSPGLGDTAMYLCATSSGRVLVADTQYFGPGTRLTVL.

This clone has just one count. The rearrangement joins TRBV14 to TRBJ1-2, with TRBD1 identical over 9 bases. After removal of 4 bases from V and 1 base from J, the junction contained 4 bases not matched to a gene. Germline V gene lookup returns CDR1 SGHDN and CDR2 FVKESK. The CDR3 covers 15 residues. CDR3 sequence (DNA): TGTGCCAGCAGCCTTGGGACAGGGTTTAACTATGGCTACACCTTC. Amino acids: CASSLGTGFNYGYTF.

The chain recombines TRBV27 with TRBJ1-2; no reliable D call. Germline V lookup: CDR1 MNHEY, CDR2 SMNVEV (reference sequence). Trimming pared 2 bases from V and 2 bases from J, leaving 12 bases between. The CDR3 runs to 15 residues. The CDR3 loop reads CASSLTSRPNYGYTF. CDR3 sequence (DNA): TGTGCCAGCAGTTTAACAAGTAGACCCAACTATGGCTACACCTTC.

In this sample, this clone turned up once. The chain joins TRBV4-3 to TRBJ2-3, with no clear D. In germline, CDR1 is LGHNA, CDR2 YSLEER. V lost 4 bases and J lost 1, with 15 bases in between. CDR3 length: 16 residues. The CDR3 sequence is CASSPQTGRGTDTQYF. CDR3 sequence (DNA): TGCGCCAGCAGCCCACAGACGGGCCGGGGCACAGATACGCAGTATTTT.

The gene calls are TRBV7-6 and TRBJ2-7, with D hard to call. Deletions cut 5 bases from V and 1 base from J, with 12 bases between. The CDR3 consists of 14 residues. CDR1 and CDR2 (germline): SGHVS, FNYEAQ. CDR3 region: CASSVTDGSYEQYF. The DNA for the CDR3 is TGTGCCAGCAGCGTAACAGACGGATCCTACGAGCAGTACTTC.

The V and J genes are TRBV28 and TRBJ2-7, with 10 bases that match TRBD2. The trim removed 7 bases at V and 4 bases at J, leaving 7 bases unmatched. The germline V gene encodes CDR1 MDHEN and CDR2 SYDVKM. This CDR3 region has 14 residues. The CDR3 protein is CASTKLAGTYEQYF. DNA for the CDR3: TGTGCCAGCACCAAACTAGCGGGGACTTACGAGCAGTACTTC.

The chain couples TRBV18 to TRBJ2-3; 8 positions agree with TRBD2. This CDR3 spans 17 amino acids. Trimming cost V 7 bases and J 1 base; bases outside gene matches: 13. CDR1 and CDR2 from the germline V gene are KGHSH and LQKENI. The DNA of the CDR3 is TGTGCCAGCTGTCCAAGTTTTGTTAGCGGGGGCACAGATACGCAGTATTTT. Translating it yields CASCPSFVSGGTDTQYF. Complete variable domain (other parts from reference TRBV18 and TRBJ2-3): NAGVMQNPRHLVRRRGQEARLRCSPMKGHSHVYWYRQLPEEGLKFMVYLQKENIIDESGMPKERFSAEFPKEGPSILRIQQVVRGDSAAYFCASCPSFVSGGTDTQYFGPGTRLTVL.

The chain couples TRBV7-3 to TRBJ2-1, with TRBD2 identical over 11 bases. Germline V gives CDR1 SGHTA, CDR2 FQGTGA. Trimming removed 5 bases from V and 9 bases from J; junction bases left unmatched: 12. This CDR3 has 16 amino acids. The CDR3, as DNA: TGTGCCAGCAGCCCCCTTAGCGGGAGGGCGATGGGTGAGCAGTTCTTC. Encoded protein: CASSPLSGRAMGEQFF.

The rearrangement uses TRBV18 and TRBJ2-2; 9 bases fit TRBD1. Germline V gene data show CDR1 as KGHSH and CDR2 as LQKENI. V was pared by 1 base and J by 6 bases, with 6 bases of the junction left unmatched. CDR3 length equals 16 residues. Here the CDR3 DNA reads TGTGCCAGCTCACCACAACCGGGACAGGGCCCCGGGGAGCTGTTTTTT. Translating gives CASSPQPGQGPGELFF.

The CDR3 loop is CASSQKTSLAGLQETQYF. The CDR3 region has the DNA TGCGCCAGCAGCCAAAAAACTTCGCTAGCGGGGCTTCAAGAGACCCAGTACTTC. The chain recombines TRBV4-3 with TRBJ2-5; 9 bases align to TRBD2. J gave up 2 bases and V 2 bases, and 12 bases lay outside the gene matches. The CDR3 sequence is 18 residues long. CDR1 and CDR2 from the germline V gene are LGHNA and YSLEER.